This T cell receptor beta chain emerged from a study of blood T cell repertoires in COVID-19. The assay was immunoSEQ multiplex PCR, and TCRdb's table has in-frame clones only and misses some. This repertoire shows tens of thousands of clones, approximately 83% found once; its top ten account for around 27%. The sequence came from a human donor in a cohort sampled during active COVID-19. Sequenced sample: peripheral blood.

This CDR3 reads CSVQEGTANTEAFF. CDR3 coding DNA: TGCAGCGTCCAAGAGGGGACAGCGAACACTGAAGCTTTCTTT. This chain links TRBV29-1 with TRBJ1-1; 7 bases are shared with TRBD1. V lost 6 bases to trimming and J lost 1 base; unmatched junction nucleotides: 8. The CDR3 extends over 14 amino acids. CDR1 is SQVTM, CDR2 ANQGSEA, per germline.